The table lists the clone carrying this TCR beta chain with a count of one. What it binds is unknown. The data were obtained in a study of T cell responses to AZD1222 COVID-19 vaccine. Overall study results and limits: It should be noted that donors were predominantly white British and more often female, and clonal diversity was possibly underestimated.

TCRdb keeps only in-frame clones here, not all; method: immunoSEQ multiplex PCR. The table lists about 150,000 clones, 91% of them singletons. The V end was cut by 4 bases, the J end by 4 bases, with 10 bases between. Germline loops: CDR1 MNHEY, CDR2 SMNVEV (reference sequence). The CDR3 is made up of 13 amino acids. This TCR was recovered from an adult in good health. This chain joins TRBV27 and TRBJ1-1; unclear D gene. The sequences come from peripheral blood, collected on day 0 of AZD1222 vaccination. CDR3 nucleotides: TGTGCCAGCAGTTCAAGACTGATCACTGAAGCTTTCTTT. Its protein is CASSSRLITEAFF.